These 8 T cell receptor beta chains originate from one sample sequenced in a study of T cell repertoires in cytomegalovirus infection. TCRdb reanalysed the reads using MiXCR and keeps one entry per CDR3 protein. The profile shows approximately 280,000 distinct CDR3 sequences, approximately 22% of them singletons. These TCRs are of unknown antigen specificity. The sequenced sample was cultured PBMCs, obtained from culture after CMV antigen stimulation. These receptor sequences come from a human donor in good health (CMV status not recorded). Some clones in this sample may be carry-over from other donors' samples.

This chain links TRBV24-1 with TRBJ2-1; D is unresolved. CDR3 length: 13 amino acids. V lost 4 bases and J lost 7, with 10 bases in between. Germline assignment: CDR1 KGHDR and CDR2 SFDVKD. For the CDR3, the DNA is TGTGCCACCAGTGAGACTGACGTGAATGAGCAGTTCTTC. Protein: CATSETDVNEQFF.

This clonotype was observed a handful of times. The chain combines TRBV7-9 with TRBJ1-2; D call uncertain. CDR3 size: 14 residues. The germline gives CDR1 SEHNR, CDR2 FQNEAQ (reference sequence). V was shortened by 4 bases and J by 5 bases, with 14 bases between the two germline ends. The CDR3 reads CASSSPAEFYGYTF. Written as DNA, the CDR3 is TGTGCCAGCAGCTCCCCAGCGGAATTTTATGGCTACACCTTC.

The rearrangement joins TRBV9 to TRBJ2-3; D remains unclear. V was shortened by 2 bases and J by 4 bases, with 8 bases between the two germline ends. This CDR3 spans 13 amino acids. CDR1 is SGDLS and CDR2 is YYNGEE in the germline V gene. The CDR3 sequence: CASSVGSPDTQYF. In nucleotides, the CDR3 is TGTGCCAGCAGCGTCGGCTCCCCAGATACGCAGTATTTT.

This clonotype was found many times. The rearrangement links TRBV7-6 to TRBJ1-3, with 8 bases that match TRBD1. After removal of 2 bases from V and 2 bases from J, the junction contained 2 bases not matched to a gene. From germline, CDR1 is SGHVS and CDR2 FNYEAQ. The CDR3 is made up of 15 amino acids. The CDR3 region is CASSLRRGPGNTIYF. The CDR3 coding sequence is TGTGCCAGCAGCTTACGCAGGGGGCCTGGAAACACCATATATTTT.

This chain uses TRBV7-2 with TRBJ1-1, with D perhaps matching TRBD1 (5 bases). Germline CDR1 and CDR2: SGHTA and FQGNSA. The length of the CDR3 is 14 residues. V dropped 4 bases and J dropped 4 bases, with 13 bases sitting between them. The CDR3 loop reads CASSSGSGSTEAFF. CDR3 in DNA: TGTGCCAGCAGCTCCGGATCAGGGTCCACTGAAGCTTTCTTT. Full variable domain (rest looked up from reference TRBV7-2 and TRBJ1-1): GAGVSQSPSNKVTEKGKDVELRCDPISGHTALYWYRQSLGQGLEFLIYFQGNSAPDKSGLPSDRFSAERTGGSVSTLTIQRTQQEDSAVYLCASSSGSGSTEAFFGQGTRLTVV.

This clonotype turned up a few times. The chain uses TRBV20-1 and TRBJ2-3, with D possibly TRBD2 on 6 matching bases. Trimming removed 5 bases from V and 2 bases from J, with 17 bases in between. Germline assignment: CDR1 DFQATT and CDR2 SNEGSKA (reference sequence). The CDR3 has 15 amino acids. The CDR3 protein is CSAARSAGFTDTQYF. DNA for the CDR3: TGCAGTGCTGCGCGCTCGGCGGGATTCACAGATACGCAGTATTTT.

Points on this clonotype: Given a much more abundant clone one base away, this may be a read error. The V call is TRBV12-3 or TRBV12-4, the J call TRBJ1-4, with D unresolved. This CDR3 is built from 12 residues. Trimming shortened V by 7 bases and J by 8 bases, and 11 bases separated the two germline ends. This CDR3 is CASIRTSEKLFF. Here the CDR3 DNA reads TGTGCCAGCATCAGGACGTCCGAAAAACTGTTTTTT.

This clonotype was recorded a few times. The rearrangement links TRBV20-1 to TRBJ2-5; 12 bases fit TRBD2. CDR3 size: 15 residues. Germline V gives CDR1 DFQATT, CDR2 SNEGSKA (reference sequence). Trimming at V came to 0 bases and at J to 5 bases, leaving 4 bases not matched to a gene. The CDR3 protein is CSARDGTSGFETQYF. In DNA, the CDR3 is TGCAGTGCTAGAGATGGGACTAGCGGGTTTGAGACCCAGTACTTC.